Listed here is a single T cell receptor (beta chain). Antigen specificity is unknown. The data stem from a study of T cell responses to AZD1222 COVID-19 vaccine. Whole-study results and caveats: Clonal diversity may have been underestimated in mostly white British donors.

Produced via immunoSEQ multiplex PCR; TCRdb's table is partial and in-frame only. The sample has about 94,000 clones; 85% are singletons. Germline V gives CDR1 SGDLS, CDR2 YYNGEE. V was shortened by 0 bases and J by 1 base, with 7 bases between the two germline ends. This CDR3 has 14 residues. The chain recombines TRBV9 with TRBJ2-5; unclear D gene. The TCR comes from an adult who received the AZD1222 COVID-19 vaccine. This sample comprised peripheral blood, obtained 28 days after the second AZD1222 dose. CDR3 residues: CASSVASFQETQYF. The CDR3 nucleotides are TGTGCCAGCAGCGTAGCAAGCTTCCAAGAGACCCAGTACTTC.